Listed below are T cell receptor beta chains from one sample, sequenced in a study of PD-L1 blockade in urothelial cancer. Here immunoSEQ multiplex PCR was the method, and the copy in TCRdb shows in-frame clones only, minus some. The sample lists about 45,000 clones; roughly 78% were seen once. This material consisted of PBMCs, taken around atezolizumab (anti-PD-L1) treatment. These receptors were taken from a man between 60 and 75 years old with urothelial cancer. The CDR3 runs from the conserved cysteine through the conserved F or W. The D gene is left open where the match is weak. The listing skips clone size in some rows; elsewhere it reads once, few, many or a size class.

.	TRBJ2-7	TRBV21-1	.	CASSYRGGLAGVKLYEQYF	TGTGCCAGCAGCTACCGGGGGGGACTAGCGGGAGTGAAGCTCTACGAGCAGTACTTC
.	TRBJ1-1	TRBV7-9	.	CASSLDMNTEAFF	TGTGCCAGCAGCCTGGACATGAACACTGAAGCTTTCTTT
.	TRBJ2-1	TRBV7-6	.	CASSSLAFNEQFF	TGTGCCAGCAGCTCACTAGCTTTCAATGAGCAGTTCTTC
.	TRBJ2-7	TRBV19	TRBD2	CASSIEGLAGEQYF	TGTGCCAGTAGTATAGAAGGACTAGCGGGCGAGCAGTACTTC
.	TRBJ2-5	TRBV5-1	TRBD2	CASSLFLAGDRETQYF	TGCGCCAGCAGCTTGTTTTTAGCGGGGGATAGAGAGACCCAGTACTTC
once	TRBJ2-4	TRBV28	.	CASSPVGGATAKNIQYF	TGTGCCAGCAGCCCTGTTGGGGGCGCAACGGCCAAAAACATTCAGTACTTC
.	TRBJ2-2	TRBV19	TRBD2	CASSPLWASGGGELFF	TGTGCCAGTAGTCCCCTGTGGGCCTCGGGGGGCGGGGAGCTGTTTTTT
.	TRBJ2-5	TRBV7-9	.	CASSFSGQETQYF	TGTGCCAGCAGCTTCTCAGGGCAAGAGACCCAGTACTTC
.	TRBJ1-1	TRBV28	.	CASSLISRNTEAFF	TGTGCCAGCAGTTTAATAAGCCGGAACACTGAAGCTTTCTTT
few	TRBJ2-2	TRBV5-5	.	CASSSMQRANTGELFF	TGTGCCAGCAGCTCTATGCAGCGGGCGAACACCGGGGAGCTGTTTTTT
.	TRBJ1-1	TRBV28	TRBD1	CASSPAAGQRNTEAFF	TGTGCCAGCAGTCCCGCCGCGGGACAGCGGAACACTGAAGCTTTCTTT
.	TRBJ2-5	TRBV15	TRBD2	CATSRASGVQETQYF	TGTGCCACCAGCAGAGCTAGCGGAGTCCAAGAGACCCAGTACTTC
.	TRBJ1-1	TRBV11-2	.	CASSLGGWNTEAFF	TGTGCCAGCAGCTTGGGGGGGTGGAACACTGAAGCTTTCTTT
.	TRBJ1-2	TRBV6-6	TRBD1	CASSLQGGNGYTF	TGTGCCAGCAGCCTACAGGGGGGGAATGGCTACACCTTC
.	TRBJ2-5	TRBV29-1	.	CSVVFPGVSRTQYF	TGCAGCGTTGTATTTCCCGGGGTCTCAAGGACCCAGTACTTC
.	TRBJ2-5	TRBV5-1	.	CASSPETVETQYF	TGCGCCAGCAGCCCGGAGACAGTAGAGACCCAGTACTTC
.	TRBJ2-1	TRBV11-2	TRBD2	CASSSRTSGSIHEQFF	TGTGCCAGCAGCTCCCGGACTAGCGGGAGTATTCATGAGCAGTTCTTC
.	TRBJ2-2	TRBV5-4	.	CASSHGRTGELFF	TGTGCCAGCAGCCATGGGCGCACCGGGGAGCTGTTTTTT
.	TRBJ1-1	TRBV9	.	CASSVGGVDTEAFF	TGTGCCAGCAGCGTCGGCGGGGTCGACACTGAAGCTTTCTTT
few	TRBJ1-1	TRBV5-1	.	CASSLAGSAEAFF	TGCGCCAGCAGCTTGGCGGGGTCGGCTGAAGCTTTCTTT
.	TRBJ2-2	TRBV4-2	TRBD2	CASSQGSVAGSGELFF	TGTGCCAGCAGCCAAGGATCAGTAGCGGGTTCCGGGGAGCTGTTTTTT
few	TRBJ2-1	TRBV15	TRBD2	CATSKGRLAGENNEQFF	TGTGCCACCAGCAAAGGTCGACTAGCGGGGGAAAACAATGAGCAGTTCTTC
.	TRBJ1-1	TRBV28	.	CASHPVRNTEAFF	TGTGCCAGCCATCCGGTGAGGAACACTGAAGCTTTCTTT
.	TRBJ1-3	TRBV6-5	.	CASSSTGSRNTIYF	TGTGCCAGCAGTTCCACAGGGAGTAGAAACACCATATATTTT
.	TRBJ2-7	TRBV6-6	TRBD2	CASTPRGGTYEQYF	TGTGCCAGCACCCCCCGGGGGGGGACGTACGAGCAGTACTTC
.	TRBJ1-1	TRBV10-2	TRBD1	CASSIGTATEAFF	TGCGCCAGCAGTATAGGGACAGCCACTGAAGCTTTCTTT
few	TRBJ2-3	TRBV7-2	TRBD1	CASSSRGTVGDTQYF	TGTGCCAGCAGCTCCAGAGGGACAGTGGGAGATACGCAGTATTTT
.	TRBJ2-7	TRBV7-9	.	CASSLEGGPTYEQYF	TGTGCCAGCAGCTTAGAAGGAGGCCCTACCTACGAGCAATACTTC
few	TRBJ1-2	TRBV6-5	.	CASSSRTDRGNYGYTF	TGTGCCAGCAGTTCCCGGACAGATCGGGGAAACTATGGCTACACCTTC
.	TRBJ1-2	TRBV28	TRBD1	CASSLRGQGTHGYTF	TGTGCCAGCAGTTTGAGGGGACAGGGTACTCATGGCTACACCTTC
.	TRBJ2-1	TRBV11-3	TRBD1	CASSSGQGSYNEQFF	TGTGCCAGCAGCTCGGGACAGGGGTCTTACAATGAGCAGTTCTTC
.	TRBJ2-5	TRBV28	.	CASSGQQPRGQYF	TGTGCCAGCAGTGGACAGCAGCCCCGGGGCCAGTACTTC
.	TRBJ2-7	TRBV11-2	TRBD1	CASSFGQAWEQYF	TGTGCCAGCAGCTTTGGACAGGCCTGGGAGCAGTACTTC
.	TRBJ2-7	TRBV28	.	CASSQVRGFEYEQYF	TGTGCCAGCAGCCAGGTCCGGGGGTTTGAGTACGAGCAGTACTTC